This is a list of T cell receptor beta chains from one sample in a study of blood T cell repertoires in COVID-19. The method was immunoSEQ multiplex PCR; TCRdb's version includes in-frame clones alone and lacks a portion of them. Altogether over 250,000 clones are present, 85% to 90% being singletons, with the ten largest covering around 2%. Sequencing was performed on PBMCs or T cells enriched from blood (not recorded which). Source of these receptors: a woman in her sixties or seventies in a cohort exposed to, infected with or recovered from COVID-19 (not recorded which). The CDR3 runs from the conserved cysteine through the conserved F or W. D genes are given only for firm matches. Not all rows give a size; the values are once, few, many and, for expanded clones, a class.

V: TRBV18; J: TRBJ2-1; size: .; D: TRBD2; CDR3: CASSPPGLAGDDEQFF; DNA: TGTGCCAGCTCACCACCCGGACTAGCGGGAGATGATGAGCAGTTCTTC
V: TRBV20-1; J: TRBJ1-2; size: .; D: .; CDR3: CSARGPQDF; DNA: TGCAGTGCTAGGGGGCCTCAAGACTTC
V: TRBV2; J: TRBJ1-1; size: few; D: .; CDR3: CARRRATEAFF; DNA: TGTGCCAGACGGAGGGCGACTGAAGCTTTCTTT
V: TRBV5-4; J: TRBJ1-2; size: .; D: .; CDR3: CASSPRSDYGYTF; DNA: TGTGCCAGCAGCCCCCGGTCGGACTATGGCTACACCTTC
V: TRBV4-1; J: TRBJ2-7; size: .; D: TRBD1; CDR3: CASSHWDSYEQYF; DNA: TGCGCCAGCAGCCATTGGGACAGCTACGAGCAGTACTTC
V: TRBV6-1; J: TRBJ1-1; size: once; D: .; CDR3: CASSEAGAGNTEAFF; DNA: TGTGCCAGCAGTGAAGCAGGGGCAGGGAACACTGAAGCTTTCTTT
V: TRBV5-1; J: TRBJ1-2; size: .; D: TRBD1; CDR3: CASSSGGLSRGGYTF; DNA: TGCGCCAGCAGCTCAGGGGGCTTGTCCCGAGGTGGCTACACCTTC
V: TRBV2; J: TRBJ1-2; size: .; D: .; CDR3: CASSLLAQRGYTF; DNA: TGTGCCAGCAGTCTCTTGGCGCAGCGGGGCTACACCTTC
V: TRBV3-1/TRBV3-2; J: TRBJ2-7; size: once; D: TRBD2; CDR3: CASSLSLAGLEQYF; DNA: TGTGCCAGCAGCCTTTCCCTAGCGGGACTCGAGCAGTACTTC
V: TRBV29-1; J: TRBJ2-5; size: .; D: .; CDR3: CSVRGSRETQYF; DNA: TGCAGCGTTCGTGGGAGCCGAGAGACCCAGTACTTC
V: TRBV7-3; J: TRBJ2-7; size: .; D: TRBD2; CDR3: CASSRGLAGGLAYEQYF; DNA: TGTGCCAGCAGCCGAGGACTAGCGGGAGGGCTCGCCTACGAGCAGTACTTC
V: TRBV19; J: TRBJ2-1; size: .; D: .; CDR3: CASSMRYEQFF; DNA: TGTGCCAGTAGTATGCGATATGAGCAGTTCTTC
V: TRBV12-5; J: TRBJ2-5; size: .; D: .; CDR3: CASGPGGQGARETQYF; DNA: TGTGCTAGTGGCCCCGGGGGGCAGGGGGCCCGGGAGACCCAGTACTTC
V: TRBV3-1/TRBV3-2; J: TRBJ2-3; size: .; D: TRBD2; CDR3: CASSQETLAGGRTDTQYF; DNA: TGTGCCAGCAGCCAAGAAACACTAGCGGGAGGACGCACAGATACGCAGTATTTT
V: TRBV10-3; J: TRBJ2-7; size: once; D: TRBD1; CDR3: CAIRGQAGAYEQYF; DNA: TGTGCCATCAGAGGACAGGCAGGGGCCTACGAGCAGTACTTC
V: TRBV30; J: TRBJ1-6; size: .; D: TRBD1; CDR3: CALGQGGNSPLHF; DNA: TGTGCGCTGGGACAGGGGGGGAATTCACCCCTCCACTTT
V: TRBV19; J: TRBJ2-4; size: .; D: .; CDR3: CASSIMVGGAAKNIQYF; DNA: TGTGCCAGTAGTATCATGGTTGGGGGGGCAGCCAAAAACATTCAGTACTTC
V: TRBV5-4; J: TRBJ1-2; size: .; D: .; CDR3: CASSLASRVEANYGYTF; DNA: TGTGCCAGCAGCTTGGCTTCGCGGGTTGAAGCTAACTATGGCTACACCTTC
V: TRBV5-1; J: TRBJ2-2; size: .; D: TRBD1; CDR3: CASSLAGQGGGELFF; DNA: TGCGCCAGCAGCTTGGCCGGACAGGGCGGCGGGGAGCTGTTTTTT
V: TRBV5-6; J: TRBJ2-3; size: .; D: .; CDR3: CASSLRGSDTQYF; DNA: TGTGCCAGCAGCTTACGGGGGTCAGATACGCAGTATTTT
V: TRBV30; J: TRBJ1-1; size: .; D: .; CDR3: CAWSVGQGSEAFF; DNA: TGTGCCTGGAGTGTAGGGCAGGGCTCTGAAGCTTTCTTT
V: TRBV4-3; J: TRBJ2-7; size: .; D: TRBD1; CDR3: CASSQDDRDEQYF; DNA: TGCGCCAGCAGCCAAGATGACAGGGACGAGCAGTACTTC
V: TRBV6-5; J: TRBJ1-5; size: .; D: .; CDR3: CASRGSHPGPQHF; DNA: TGTGCCAGCAGAGGATCACATCCGGGGCCCCAGCATTTT